Reported below is one T cell receptor beta chain. Antigen specificity is unknown. This sample was taken from a study of cytomegalovirus exposure and HLA in healthy donors. Study at large: Out of 150 million to 200 million T cells, an earlier analysis found over 90 million unique TCR beta sequences in total. Early release data held some 79 million unique TCRs from HLA-typed donors. Study-level findings and limits: The availability of immune exposure information extended only to CMV serostatus.

The PCR employed 60 Vbeta primers together with 13 Jbeta primers. Authors' data handling: There were around 78 million unique TCR beta chains by a later count, and approximately 11 million of them were shared. Assay used: immunoSEQ multiplex PCR; TCRdb lists only in-frame clones, some missing. The V and J calls and clone size are taken from that table; D and trimming were inferred from the DNA. The sample records some 120,000 clones, more than 80% being singletons. Trimming stripped 1 base from V and 3 bases from J, with 13 bases between. Per the germline V gene, CDR1 is SGHTA and CDR2 is FQGNSA. The CDR3 totals 15 residues.

The chain recombines TRBV7-2 with TRBJ2-7, with a possible D match to TRBD2 (5 bases). The origin of this receptor is a man between 35 and 55 years old in good health and CMV-seronegative. The sequencing sample was made of PBMCs. CDR3 in DNA: TGTGCCAGCAGCTTAGACCCACTAGTAAGCTACGAGCAGTACTTC. Its protein is CASSLDPLVSYEQYF.